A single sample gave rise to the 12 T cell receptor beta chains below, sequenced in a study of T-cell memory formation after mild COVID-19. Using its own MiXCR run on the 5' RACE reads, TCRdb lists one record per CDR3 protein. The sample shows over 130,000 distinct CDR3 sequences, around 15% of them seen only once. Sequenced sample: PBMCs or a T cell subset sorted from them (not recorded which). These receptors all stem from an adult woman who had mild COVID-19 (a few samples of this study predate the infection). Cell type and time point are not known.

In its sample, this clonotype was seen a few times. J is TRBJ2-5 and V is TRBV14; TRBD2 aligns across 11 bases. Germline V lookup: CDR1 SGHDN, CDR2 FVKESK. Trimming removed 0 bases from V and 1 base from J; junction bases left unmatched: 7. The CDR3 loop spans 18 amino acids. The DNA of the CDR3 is TGTGCCAGCAGCCAAGATCTATGGACTAGCGGGTTCCAAGAGACCCAGTACTTC. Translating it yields CASSQDLWTSGFQETQYF.

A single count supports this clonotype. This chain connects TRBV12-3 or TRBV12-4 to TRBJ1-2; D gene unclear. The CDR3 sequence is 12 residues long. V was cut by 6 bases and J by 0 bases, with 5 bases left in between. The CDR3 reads CASRGSNYGYTF. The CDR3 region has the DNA TGTGCCAGCAGGGGATCTAACTATGGCTACACCTTC.

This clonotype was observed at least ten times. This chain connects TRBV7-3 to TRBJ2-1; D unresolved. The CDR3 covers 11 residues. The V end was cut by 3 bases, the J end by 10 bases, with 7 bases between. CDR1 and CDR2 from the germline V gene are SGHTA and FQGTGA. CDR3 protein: CASSLTGEQFF. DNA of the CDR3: TGTGCCAGCAGCTTGACGGGCGAGCAGTTCTTC. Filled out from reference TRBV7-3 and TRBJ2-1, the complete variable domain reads GAGVSQTPSNKVTEKGKYVELRCDPISGHTALYWYRQSLGQGPEFLIYFQGTGAADDSGLPNDRFFAVRPEGSVSTLKIQRTERGDSAVYLCASSLTGEQFFGPGTRLTVL.

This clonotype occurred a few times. Here the CDR3 DNA reads TGCGCCAGCAGCCCGGGCGCAGGGAGGGGTAATGAGCAGTTCTTC. Translation gives CASSPGAGRGNEQFF. The rearrangement uses TRBV4-3 and TRBJ2-1; TRBD2 matches 7 bases. This CDR3 is built from 15 residues. V lost 4 bases and J lost 7; bases outside the gene matches: 10. Germline V gene data show CDR1 as LGHNA and CDR2 as YSLEER.

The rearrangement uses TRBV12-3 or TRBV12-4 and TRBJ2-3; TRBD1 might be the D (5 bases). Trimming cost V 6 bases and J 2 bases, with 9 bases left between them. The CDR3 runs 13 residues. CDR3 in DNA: TGTGCCAGCAGGGGGCACTTCACAGATACGCAGTATTTT. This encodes CASRGHFTDTQYF.

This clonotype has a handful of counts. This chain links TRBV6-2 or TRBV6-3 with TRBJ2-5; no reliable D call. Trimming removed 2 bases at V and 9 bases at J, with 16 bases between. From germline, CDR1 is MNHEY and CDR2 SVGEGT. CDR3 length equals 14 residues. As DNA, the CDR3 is TGTGCCAGCAGTTACGATGCACAGTTAGTCGCCCAGTACTTC. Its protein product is CASSYDAQLVAQYF.

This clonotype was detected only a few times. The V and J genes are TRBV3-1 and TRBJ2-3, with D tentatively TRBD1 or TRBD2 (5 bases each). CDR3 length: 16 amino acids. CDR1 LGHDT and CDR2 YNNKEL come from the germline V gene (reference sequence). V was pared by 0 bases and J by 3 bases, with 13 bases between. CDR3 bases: TGTGCCAGCAGCCAAGAAGGGCTTTGGGGGACAGATACGCAGTATTTT. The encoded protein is CASSQEGLWGTDTQYF.

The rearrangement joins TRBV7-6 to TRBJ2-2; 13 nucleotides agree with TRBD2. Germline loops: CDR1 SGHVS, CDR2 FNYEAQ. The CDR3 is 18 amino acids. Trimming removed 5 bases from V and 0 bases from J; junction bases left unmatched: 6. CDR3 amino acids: CASSPGTSGASNTGELFF. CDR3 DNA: TGTGCCAGCAGCCCCGGGACTAGCGGGGCCTCGAACACCGGGGAGCTGTTTTTT.

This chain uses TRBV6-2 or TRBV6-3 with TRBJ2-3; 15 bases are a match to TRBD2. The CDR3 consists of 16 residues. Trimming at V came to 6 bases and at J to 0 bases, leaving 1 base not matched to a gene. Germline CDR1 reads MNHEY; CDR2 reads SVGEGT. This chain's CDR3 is CASSGTSGGSTDTQYF. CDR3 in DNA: TGTGCCAGCAGCGGGACTAGCGGGGGGAGCACAGATACGCAGTATTTT.

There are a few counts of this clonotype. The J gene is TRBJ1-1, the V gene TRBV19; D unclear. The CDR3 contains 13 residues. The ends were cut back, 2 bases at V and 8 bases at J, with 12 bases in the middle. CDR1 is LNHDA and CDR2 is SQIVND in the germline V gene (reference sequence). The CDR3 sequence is CASSILVRTEAFF. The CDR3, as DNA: TGTGCCAGTAGTATACTTGTTAGGACCGAAGCTTTCTTT.

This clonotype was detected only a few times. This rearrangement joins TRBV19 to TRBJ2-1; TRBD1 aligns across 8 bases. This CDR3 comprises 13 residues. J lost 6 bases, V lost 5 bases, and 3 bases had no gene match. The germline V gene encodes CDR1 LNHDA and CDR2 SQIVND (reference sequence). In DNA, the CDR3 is TGTGCCAGTAGTCATACAGGGGGCAATGAGCAGTTCTTC. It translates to CASSHTGGNEQFF.

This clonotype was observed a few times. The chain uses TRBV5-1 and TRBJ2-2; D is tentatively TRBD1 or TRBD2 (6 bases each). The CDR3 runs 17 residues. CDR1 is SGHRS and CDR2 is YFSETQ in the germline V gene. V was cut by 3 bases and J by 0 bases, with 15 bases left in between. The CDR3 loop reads CASSWTPEGANTGELFF. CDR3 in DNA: TGCGCCAGCAGCTGGACCCCGGAGGGGGCGAACACCGGGGAGCTGTTTTTT.